This TCR beta chain stems from a study of cytomegalovirus exposure and HLA in healthy donors. Study-wide findings and caveats: Sequencing artifact likely explains a cluster of highly shared sequence variants. Because they were indistinguishable, some V segments, including TRBV6-2 and TRBV6-3, were excluded. It was shown in a later analysis that HLA-associated TCR beta chains were more clonally expanded than other, equally common chains.

The PCR was carried out with 60 Vbeta primers and 13 Jbeta primers. The data were produced by immunoSEQ multiplex PCR, yet TCRdb's version contains in-frame clones alone and is incomplete. The data hold 150,000 to 190,000 clones, with approximately 81% observed a single time. Notes on this clone: The antigen is undetermined.

The CDR3 sequence is 13 residues long. CDR1 and CDR2 (germline): MNHEY, SMNVEV (reference sequence). Between the trimmed V and J ends, which lost 6 bases and 5 bases, there was a span of 10 bases. The TCR comes from a woman aged 18-35 years in good health and CMV-seronegative. This chain uses TRBV27 with TRBJ2-2, with no clear D. Sequencing was carried out using PBMCs. The chain's CDR3 is CASRWAGTGELFF. The DNA of the CDR3 is TGTGCCAGCAGATGGGCAGGAACCGGGGAGCTGTTTTTT.